Ten or more counts support the clone carrying this T cell receptor (beta chain). Its target is not known. Time point: newly diagnosed GD, antithyroid drugs for less than 3 months. RNA extracted from PBMCs served as the sequencing template. These data originate in a study of regulatory T cells in long-lasting Graves disease. General study results and limits: TCR diversity was lower in persistent Graves' patients (versus newly diagnosed ones).

For TCR beta, libraries came from iRepertoire HTBI primers and Arm-PCR of CDR3 regions. Original methodology: The identification of about 68 TRBV and 14 to 15 TRBJ segments was made across samples. TCRdb fed the multiplex PCR reads into MiXCR, producing one record per CDR3 protein. The V and J calls come from TCRdb's annotation, not from the publication. The sample holds roughly 510,000 distinct CDR3 sequences, more than 15% seen once. Trimming pared 5 bases from V and 0 bases from J, leaving 17 bases between. From germline, CDR1 is MDHEN and CDR2 SYDVKM. CDR3 length: 16 residues. These sequences were also reported in another study, on T cells in Graves' hyperthyroidism and ophthalmopathy. As that study records: Stable Graves' hyperthyroidism denoted no ophthalmopathy progression over 18 months.

The rearrangement joins TRBV28 to TRBJ2-7; D is undetermined. The clonotype comes from a man aged 18 to 29 with Graves disease. Sample: peripheral blood mononuclear cells (PBMCs), taken at new diagnosis, from a patient treated with antithyroid drugs. CDR3: CASSPPSVSSSYEQYF. Written as DNA, the CDR3 is TGTGCCAGCAGTCCACCAAGCGTATCAAGCTCCTACGAGCAGTACTTC.